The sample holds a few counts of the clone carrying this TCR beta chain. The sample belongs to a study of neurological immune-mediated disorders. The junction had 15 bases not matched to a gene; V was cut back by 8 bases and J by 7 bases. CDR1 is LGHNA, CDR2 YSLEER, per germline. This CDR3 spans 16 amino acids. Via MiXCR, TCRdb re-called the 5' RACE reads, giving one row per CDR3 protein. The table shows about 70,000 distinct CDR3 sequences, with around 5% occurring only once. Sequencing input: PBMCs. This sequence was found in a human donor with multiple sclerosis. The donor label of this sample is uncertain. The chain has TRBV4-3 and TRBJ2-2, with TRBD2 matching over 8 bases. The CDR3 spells CASGSLGGGSDGELFF. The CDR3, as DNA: TGCGCCAGCGGCTCCTTGGGCGGGGGGTCTGACGGGGAGCTGTTTTTT.